This T cell receptor beta chain was recovered during a study of blood T cell repertoires in COVID-19. Per the original methods: Researchers report that nucleated cell counts were estimated from reference gene primer amplification. Clones were sequenced by immunoSEQ multiplex PCR, and TCRdb holds only the in-frame ones, with some missing. The V and J calls and clone size were taken over from that table, and D and trimming were inferred from the DNA. The sample includes approximately 210,000 clones, approximately 86% seen only once; the top ten take approximately 4%. Deletions cut 6 bases from V and 1 base from J, with 18 bases between. The germline V gene has CDR1 MDHEN and CDR2 SYDVKM. This CDR3 has 16 residues.

The TCR comes from a woman older than 75 with acute or convalescent COVID-19. The genes are TRBV28 and TRBJ1-2; D is unresolved. The specimen was peripheral blood. This CDR3 reads CASRSPPGSDNYGYTF. The CDR3, as DNA: TGTGCCAGCAGATCCCCCCCGGGGTCGGATAACTATGGCTACACCTTC.